This is a list of T cell receptor beta chains from one sample in a study of blood T cell repertoires in COVID-19. Measured with immunoSEQ multiplex PCR; TCRdb has only the in-frame clones, and not every one. Of some 140,000 clones listed, 83% are singletons. Material for sequencing was peripheral blood. The receptors come from a woman aged 55-75 years with COVID-19, enrolled during active disease. Both conserved end residues are part of each CDR3. The order of the fields is D gene, V gene, clone size, CDR3 length, J gene, CDR3 protein, CDR3 DNA. D genes are given only for firm matches. Clone size appears in some rows only: once, few, many, or a class for an expanded clone.

NA	TRBV18	NA	13	TRBJ1-1	CASSPAGRTEAFF	TGTGCCAGCTCACCGGCGGGGAGGACTGAAGCTTTCTTT
NA	TRBV11-2	NA	16	TRBJ2-3	CASSPRQGFSTDTQYF	TGTGCCAGCAGCCCTCGCCAGGGCTTTAGCACAGATACGCAGTATTTT
NA	TRBV5-1	few	14	TRBJ1-2	CASSRQAGDYGYTF	TGCGCCAGCAGTCGACAGGCCGGTGACTATGGCTACACCTTC
NA	TRBV19	NA	13	TRBJ1-1	CASSSQTGTEAFF	TGTGCCAGTAGTTCCCAGACGGGGACTGAAGCTTTCTTT
TRBD1	TRBV27	once	13	TRBJ2-5	CASAGQGRGTQYF	TGTGCCAGCGCTGGACAGGGGCGGGGGACCCAGTACTTC
NA	TRBV18	NA	14	TRBJ2-2	CASSPEAVTGELFF	TGTGCCAGCTCACCTGAGGCGGTCACCGGGGAGCTGTTTTTT
NA	TRBV10-3	once	13	TRBJ1-1	CAISVDQGAEAFF	TGTGCCATCAGCGTAGACCAAGGAGCTGAAGCTTTCTTT
NA	TRBV2	few	15	TRBJ2-1	CASSERQGTYNEQFF	TGTGCCAGCAGTGAAAGGCAGGGAACCTACAATGAGCAGTTCTTC
TRBD1	TRBV3-1/TRBV3-2	NA	15	TRBJ2-7	CASRNRGTGGYEQYF	TGTGCCAGCAGGAACAGGGGGACAGGGGGCTACGAGCAGTACTTC
NA	TRBV3-1/TRBV3-2	NA	11	TRBJ1-2	CASSRGYGYTF	TGTGCCAGCAGCAGGGGGTATGGCTACACCTTC
NA	TRBV19	NA	17	TRBJ2-1	CASSKYGQIATHNEQFF	TGTGCCAGTAGTAAATATGGACAGATTGCCACTCACAATGAGCAGTTCTTC